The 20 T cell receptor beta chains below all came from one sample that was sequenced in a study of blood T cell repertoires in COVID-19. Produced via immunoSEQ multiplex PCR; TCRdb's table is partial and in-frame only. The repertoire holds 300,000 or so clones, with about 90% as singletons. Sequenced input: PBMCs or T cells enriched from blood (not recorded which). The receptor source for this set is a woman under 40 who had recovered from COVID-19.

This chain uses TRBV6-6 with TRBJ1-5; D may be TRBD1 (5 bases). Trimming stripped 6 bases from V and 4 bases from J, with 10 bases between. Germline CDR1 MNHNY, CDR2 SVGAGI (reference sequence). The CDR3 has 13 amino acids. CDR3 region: CASRGKGNQPQHF. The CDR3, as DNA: TGTGCCAGCAGGGGGAAGGGGAATCAGCCCCAGCATTTT.

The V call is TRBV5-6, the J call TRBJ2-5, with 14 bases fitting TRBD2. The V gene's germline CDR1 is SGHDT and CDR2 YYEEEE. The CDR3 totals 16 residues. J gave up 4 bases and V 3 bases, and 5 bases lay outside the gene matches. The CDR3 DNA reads TGTGCCAGCAGCTGGGCCGGGACTAGCGGGGGAGAGACCCAGTACTTC. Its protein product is CASSWAGTSGGETQYF. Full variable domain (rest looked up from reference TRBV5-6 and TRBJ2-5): DAGVTQSPTHLIKTRGQQVTLRCSPKSGHDTVSWYQQALGQGPQFIFQYYEEEERQRGNFPDRFSGHQFPNYSSELNVNALLLGDSALYLCASSWAGTSGGETQYFGPGTRLLVL.

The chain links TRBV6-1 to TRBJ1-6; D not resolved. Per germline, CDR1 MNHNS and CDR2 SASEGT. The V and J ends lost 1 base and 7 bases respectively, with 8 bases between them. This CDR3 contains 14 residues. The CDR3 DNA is TGTGCCAGCAGTGAAGTCGGAGCCAATTCACCCCTCCACTTT. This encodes CASSEVGANSPLHF.

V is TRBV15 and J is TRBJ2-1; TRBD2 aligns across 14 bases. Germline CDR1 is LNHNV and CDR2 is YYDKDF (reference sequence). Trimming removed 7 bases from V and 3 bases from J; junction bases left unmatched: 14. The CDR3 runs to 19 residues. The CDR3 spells CATNPTSGGAAFLYNEQFF. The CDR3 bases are TGTGCCACCAACCCGACTAGCGGGGGGGCCGCTTTTCTCTACAATGAGCAGTTCTTC.

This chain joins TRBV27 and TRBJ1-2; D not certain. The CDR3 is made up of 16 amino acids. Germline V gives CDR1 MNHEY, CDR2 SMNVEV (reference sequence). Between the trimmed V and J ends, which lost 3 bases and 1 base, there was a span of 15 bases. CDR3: CASSFFPGSLNYGYTF. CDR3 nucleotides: TGTGCCAGCAGTTTTTTTCCAGGCTCACTTAACTATGGCTACACCTTC.

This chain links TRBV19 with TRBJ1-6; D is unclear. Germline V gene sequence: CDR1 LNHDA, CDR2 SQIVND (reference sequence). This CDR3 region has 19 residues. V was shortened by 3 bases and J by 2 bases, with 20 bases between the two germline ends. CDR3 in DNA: TGTGCCAGTAGTATTAACGAGCCGAAGGGAGCGACCTATAATTCACCCCTCCACTTT. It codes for CASSINEPKGATYNSPLHF.

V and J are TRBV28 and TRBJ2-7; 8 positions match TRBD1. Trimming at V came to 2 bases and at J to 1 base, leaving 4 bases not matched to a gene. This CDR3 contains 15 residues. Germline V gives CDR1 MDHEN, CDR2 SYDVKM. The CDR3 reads CASSLAQGASYEQYF. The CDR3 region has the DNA TGTGCCAGCAGTTTAGCCCAGGGGGCTTCCTACGAGCAGTACTTC.

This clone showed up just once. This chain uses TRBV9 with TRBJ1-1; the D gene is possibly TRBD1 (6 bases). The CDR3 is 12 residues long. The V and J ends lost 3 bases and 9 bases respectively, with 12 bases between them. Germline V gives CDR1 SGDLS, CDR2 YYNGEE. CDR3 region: CASSATGTKAFF. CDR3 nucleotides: TGTGCCAGCAGCGCCACAGGGACCAAAGCTTTCTTT.

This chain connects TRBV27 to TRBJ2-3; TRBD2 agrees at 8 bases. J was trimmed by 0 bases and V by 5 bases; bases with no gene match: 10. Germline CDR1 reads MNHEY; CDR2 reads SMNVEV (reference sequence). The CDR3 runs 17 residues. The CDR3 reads CASSGRTSPTSTDTQYF. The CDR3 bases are TGTGCCAGCAGTGGTAGGACTAGCCCAACTAGCACAGATACGCAGTATTTT.

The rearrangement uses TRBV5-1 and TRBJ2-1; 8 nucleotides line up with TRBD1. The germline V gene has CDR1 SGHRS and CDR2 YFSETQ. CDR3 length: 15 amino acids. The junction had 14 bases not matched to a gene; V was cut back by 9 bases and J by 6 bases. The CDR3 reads CANPSQQGASNEQFF. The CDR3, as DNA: TGCGCCAATCCGTCCCAGCAGGGGGCTAGCAATGAGCAGTTCTTC. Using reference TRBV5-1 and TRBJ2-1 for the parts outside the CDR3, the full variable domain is KAGVTQTPRYLIKTRGQQVTLSCSPISGHRSVSWYQQTPGQGLQFLFEYFSETQRNKGNFPGRFSGRQFSNSRSEMNVSTLELGDSALYLCANPSQQGASNEQFFGPGTRLTVL.

In DNA, the CDR3 is TGTGCCACCAGCAGAGATCGGCGGGAGACCCAGTACTTC. Protein sequence: CATSRDRRETQYF. The rearrangement joins TRBV15 to TRBJ2-5; unclear D gene. This CDR3 is 13 amino acids long. The V gene's germline CDR1 is LNHNV and CDR2 YYDKDF (reference sequence). Trimming stripped 0 bases from V and 5 bases from J, with 7 bases between.

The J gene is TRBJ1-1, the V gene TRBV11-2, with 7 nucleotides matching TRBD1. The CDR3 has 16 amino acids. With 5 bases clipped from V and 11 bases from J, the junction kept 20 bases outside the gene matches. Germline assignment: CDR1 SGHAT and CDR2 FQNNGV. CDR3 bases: TGTGCCAGCAGCCCCTACCCGCGGACAGGAAACTTTCGCGCTTTCTTT. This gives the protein CASSPYPRTGNFRAFF.

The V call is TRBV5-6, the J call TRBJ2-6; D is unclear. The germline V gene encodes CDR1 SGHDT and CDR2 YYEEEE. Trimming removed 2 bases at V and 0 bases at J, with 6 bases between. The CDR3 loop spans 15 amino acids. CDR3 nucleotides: TGTGCCAGCAGCTTACTCGACTCTGGGGCCAACGTCCTGACTTTC. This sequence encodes CASSLLDSGANVLTF. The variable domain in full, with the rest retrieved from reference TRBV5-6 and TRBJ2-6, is DAGVTQSPTHLIKTRGQQVTLRCSPKSGHDTVSWYQQALGQGPQFIFQYYEEEERQRGNFPDRFSGHQFPNYSSELNVNALLLGDSALYLCASSLLDSGANVLTFGAGSRLTVL.

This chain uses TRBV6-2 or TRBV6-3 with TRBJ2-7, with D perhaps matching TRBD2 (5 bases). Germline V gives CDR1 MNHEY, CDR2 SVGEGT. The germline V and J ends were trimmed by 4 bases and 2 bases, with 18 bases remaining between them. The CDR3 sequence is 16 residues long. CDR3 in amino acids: CASSLEPGPGAYEQYF. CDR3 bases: TGTGCCAGCAGTTTGGAACCCGGGCCCGGGGCCTACGAGCAGTACTTC.

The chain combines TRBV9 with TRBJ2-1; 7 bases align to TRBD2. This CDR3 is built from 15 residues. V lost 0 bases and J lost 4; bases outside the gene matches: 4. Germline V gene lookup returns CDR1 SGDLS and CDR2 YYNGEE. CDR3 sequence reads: CASSVDLAAYNEQFF. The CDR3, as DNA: TGTGCCAGCAGCGTAGACCTAGCGGCATACAATGAGCAGTTCTTC. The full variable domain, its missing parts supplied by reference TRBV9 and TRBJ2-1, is DSGVTQTPKHLITATGQRVTLRCSPRSGDLSVYWYQQSLDQGLQFLIQYYNGEERAKGNILERFSAQQFPDLHSELNLSSLELGDSALYFCASSVDLAAYNEQFFGPGTRLTVL.

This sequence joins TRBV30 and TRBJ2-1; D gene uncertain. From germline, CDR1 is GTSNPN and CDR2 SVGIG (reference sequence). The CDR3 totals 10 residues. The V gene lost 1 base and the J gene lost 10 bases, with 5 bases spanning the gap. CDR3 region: CAWSDREQFF. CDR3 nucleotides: TGTGCCTGGAGTGACAGAGAGCAGTTCTTC. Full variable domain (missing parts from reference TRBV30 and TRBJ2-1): SQTIHQWPATLVQPVGSPLSLECTVEGTSNPNLYWYRQAAGRGLQLLFYSVGIGQISSEVPQNLSASRPQDRQFILSSKKLLLSDSGFYLCAWSDREQFFGPGTRLTVL.

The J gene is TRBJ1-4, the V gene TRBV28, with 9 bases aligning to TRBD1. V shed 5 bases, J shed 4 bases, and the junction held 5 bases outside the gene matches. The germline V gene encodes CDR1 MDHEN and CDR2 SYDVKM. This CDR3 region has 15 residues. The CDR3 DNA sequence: TGTGCCAGCAGTGCGGGACAGGGCGGTAATGAAAAACTGTTTTTT. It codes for CASSAGQGGNEKLFF. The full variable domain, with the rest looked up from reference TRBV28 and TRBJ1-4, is DVKVTQSSRYLVKRTGEKVFLECVQDMDHENMFWYRQDPGLGLRLIYFSYDVKMKEKGDIPEGYSVSREKKERFSLILESASTNQTSMYLCASSAGQGGNEKLFFGSGTQLSVL.

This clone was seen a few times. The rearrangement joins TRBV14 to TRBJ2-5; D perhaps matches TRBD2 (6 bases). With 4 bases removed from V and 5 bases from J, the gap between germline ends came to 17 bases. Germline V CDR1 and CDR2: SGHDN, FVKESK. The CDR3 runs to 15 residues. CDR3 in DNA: TGTGCCAGCAGCCGACCAGGGATCGGAGGGGAGACCCAGTACTTC. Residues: CASSRPGIGGETQYF.

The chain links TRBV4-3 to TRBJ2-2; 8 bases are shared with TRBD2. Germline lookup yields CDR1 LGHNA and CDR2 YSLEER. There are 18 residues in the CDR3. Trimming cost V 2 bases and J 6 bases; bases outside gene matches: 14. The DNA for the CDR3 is TGCGCCAGCAGCCAATCTGAGATGGGACTAGGAAAGGCCGGGGAGCTGTTTTTT. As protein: CASSQSEMGLGKAGELFF.

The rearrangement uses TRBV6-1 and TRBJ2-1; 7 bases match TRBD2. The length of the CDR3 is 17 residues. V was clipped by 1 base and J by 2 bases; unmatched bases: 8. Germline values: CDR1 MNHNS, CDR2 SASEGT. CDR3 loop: CASSEEGWGGAYNEQFF. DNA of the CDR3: TGTGCCAGCAGTGAAGAAGGATGGGGGGGGGCCTACAATGAGCAGTTCTTC.